The T cell receptor (beta chain) under discussion was sequenced for a study of Graves' ophthalmopathy and Graves' hyperthyroidism. Amplification of the TCR beta CDR3 regions used RNA transcripts (as template). The first-round RT-PCR employed HTBI primers together with the Qiagen OneStep RT-PCR kit. A multiplex PCR was then performed as the second round. One entry per CDR3 protein, called by TCRdb with MiXCR from the multiplex PCR reads. Here the sample spans about 480,000 distinct CDR3 sequences, about 15% being singletons. Germline assignment: CDR1 MDHEN and CDR2 SYDVKM. The CDR3 spans 15 residues. V was cut by 6 bases and J by 1 base, with 13 bases left in between. This clonotype was recorded a few times.

The TCR was taken from a woman aged 30 to 39 with Graves' ophthalmopathy. Sequencing was done on a sample of blood. The chain recombines TRBV28 with TRBJ2-4; TRBD1 is a possible D gene (6 bases). The CDR3: CASSHQGFAKNIQYF. CDR3 bases: TGTGCCAGCAGCCATCAGGGGTTCGCCAAAAACATTCAGTACTTC.